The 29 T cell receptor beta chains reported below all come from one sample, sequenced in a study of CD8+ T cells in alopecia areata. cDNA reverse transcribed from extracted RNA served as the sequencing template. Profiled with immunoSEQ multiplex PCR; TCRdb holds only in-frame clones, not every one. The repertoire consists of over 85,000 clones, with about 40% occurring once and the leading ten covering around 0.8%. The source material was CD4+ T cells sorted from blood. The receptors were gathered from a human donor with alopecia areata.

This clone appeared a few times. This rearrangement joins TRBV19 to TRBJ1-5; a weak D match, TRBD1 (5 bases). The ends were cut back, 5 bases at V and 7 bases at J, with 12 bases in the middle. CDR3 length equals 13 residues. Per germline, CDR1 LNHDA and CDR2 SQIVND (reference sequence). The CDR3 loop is CASSPGIWQPQHF. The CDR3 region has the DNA TGTGCCAGTAGTCCAGGGATTTGGCAGCCCCAGCATTTT.

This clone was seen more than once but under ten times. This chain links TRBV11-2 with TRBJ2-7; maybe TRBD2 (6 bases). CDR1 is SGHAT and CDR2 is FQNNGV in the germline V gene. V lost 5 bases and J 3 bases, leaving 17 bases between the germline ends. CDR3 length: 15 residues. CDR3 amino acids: CASSPSPSGGYEQYF. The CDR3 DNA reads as TGTGCCAGCAGCCCAAGCCCCTCCGGGGGCTACGAGCAGTACTTC.

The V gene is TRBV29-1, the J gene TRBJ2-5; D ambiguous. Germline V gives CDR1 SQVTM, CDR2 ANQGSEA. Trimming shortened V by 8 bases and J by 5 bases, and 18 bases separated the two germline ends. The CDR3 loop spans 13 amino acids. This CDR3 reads CSTTSDMRETQYF. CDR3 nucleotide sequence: TGCAGCACTACATCTGACATGCGGGAGACCCAGTACTTC.

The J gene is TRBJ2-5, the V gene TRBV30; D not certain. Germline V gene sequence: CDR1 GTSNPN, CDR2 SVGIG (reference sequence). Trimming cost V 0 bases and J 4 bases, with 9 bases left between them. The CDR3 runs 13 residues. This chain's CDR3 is CAWSVRNPETQYF. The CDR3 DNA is TGTGCCTGGAGTGTACGGAACCCAGAGACCCAGTACTTC.

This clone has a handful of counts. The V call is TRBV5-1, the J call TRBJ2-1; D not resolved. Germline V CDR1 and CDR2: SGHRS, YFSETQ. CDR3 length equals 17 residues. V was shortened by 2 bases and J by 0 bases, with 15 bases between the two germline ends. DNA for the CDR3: TGCGCCAGCAGCTTACTTGTATCTGTTAGCTCCTACAATGAGCAGTTCTTC. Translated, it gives CASSLLVSVSSYNEQFF.

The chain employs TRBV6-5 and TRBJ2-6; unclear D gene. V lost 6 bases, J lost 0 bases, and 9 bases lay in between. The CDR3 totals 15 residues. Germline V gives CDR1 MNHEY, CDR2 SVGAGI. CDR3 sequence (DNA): TGTGCCAGCAGCCGAAGGGACTCTGGGGCCAACGTCCTGACTTTC. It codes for CASSRRDSGANVLTF.

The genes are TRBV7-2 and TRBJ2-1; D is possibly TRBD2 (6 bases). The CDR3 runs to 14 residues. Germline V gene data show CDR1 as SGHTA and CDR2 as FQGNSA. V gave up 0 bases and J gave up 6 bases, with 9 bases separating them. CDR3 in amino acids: CASSLAGDSNEQFF. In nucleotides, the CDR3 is TGTGCCAGCAGCTTAGCAGGGGACTCCAATGAGCAGTTCTTC.

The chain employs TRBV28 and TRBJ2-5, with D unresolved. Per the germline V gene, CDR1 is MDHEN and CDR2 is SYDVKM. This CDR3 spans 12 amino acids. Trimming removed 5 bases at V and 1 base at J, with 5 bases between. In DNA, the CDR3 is TGTGCCAGCAGTACATTCCAAGAGACCCAGTACTTC. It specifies CASSTFQETQYF.

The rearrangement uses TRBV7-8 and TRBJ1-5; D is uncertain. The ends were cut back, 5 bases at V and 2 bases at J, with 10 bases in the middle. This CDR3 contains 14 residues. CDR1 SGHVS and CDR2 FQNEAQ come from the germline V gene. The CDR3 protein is CASSQREGNQPQHF. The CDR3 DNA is TGTGCCAGCAGCCAGCGGGAGGGCAATCAGCCCCAGCATTTT.

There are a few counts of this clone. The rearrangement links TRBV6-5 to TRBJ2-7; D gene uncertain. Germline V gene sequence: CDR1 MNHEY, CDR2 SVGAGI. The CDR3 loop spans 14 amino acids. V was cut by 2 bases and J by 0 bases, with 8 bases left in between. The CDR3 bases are TGTGCCAGCAGTTACCGCGGCTTCTCCTACGAGCAGTACTTC. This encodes CASSYRGFSYEQYF.

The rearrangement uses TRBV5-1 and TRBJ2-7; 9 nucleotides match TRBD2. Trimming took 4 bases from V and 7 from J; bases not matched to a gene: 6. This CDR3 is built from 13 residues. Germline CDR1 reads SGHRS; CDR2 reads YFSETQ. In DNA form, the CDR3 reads TGCGCCAGCAGCCTAGCGGGGACGAGGGAGCAGTACTTC. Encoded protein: CASSLAGTREQYF.

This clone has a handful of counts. The CDR3 sequence: CASSIIAPWGDDHNEQFF. The CDR3 region has the DNA TGTGCCAGCAGCATTATAGCCCCCTGGGGGGATGATCACAATGAGCAGTTCTTC. The V and J genes are TRBV28 and TRBJ2-1; possibly TRBD2 for D (6 bases). This CDR3 region has 18 residues. The V gene's germline CDR1 is MDHEN and CDR2 SYDVKM. V was trimmed by 6 bases and J by 5 bases, leaving 26 bases between them.

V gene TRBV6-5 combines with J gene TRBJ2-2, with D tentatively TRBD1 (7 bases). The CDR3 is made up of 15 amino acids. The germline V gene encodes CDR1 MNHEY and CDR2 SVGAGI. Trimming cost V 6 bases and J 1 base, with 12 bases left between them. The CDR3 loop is CASSRGTVNTGELFF. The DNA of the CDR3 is TGTGCCAGCAGCCGCGGGACAGTGAACACCGGGGAGCTGTTTTTT.

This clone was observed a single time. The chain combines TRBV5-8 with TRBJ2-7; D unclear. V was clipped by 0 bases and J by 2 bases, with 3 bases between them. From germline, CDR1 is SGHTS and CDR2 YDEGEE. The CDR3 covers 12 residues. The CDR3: CASSLGAYEQYF. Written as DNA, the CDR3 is TGTGCCAGCAGCTTGGGGGCCTACGAGCAGTACTTC. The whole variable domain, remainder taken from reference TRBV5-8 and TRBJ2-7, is EAGVTQSPTHLIKTRGQQATLRCSPISGHTSVYWYQQALGLGLQFLLWYDEGEERNRGNFPPRFSGRQFPNYSSELNVNALELEDSALYLCASSLGAYEQYFGPGTRLTVT.

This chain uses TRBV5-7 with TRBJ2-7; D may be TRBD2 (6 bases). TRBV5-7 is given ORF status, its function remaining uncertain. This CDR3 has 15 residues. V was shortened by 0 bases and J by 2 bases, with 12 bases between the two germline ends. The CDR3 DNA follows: TGTGCCAGCAGCTTGGCGGAGGGAGCGACCTACGAGCAGTACTTC. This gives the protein CASSLAEGATYEQYF.

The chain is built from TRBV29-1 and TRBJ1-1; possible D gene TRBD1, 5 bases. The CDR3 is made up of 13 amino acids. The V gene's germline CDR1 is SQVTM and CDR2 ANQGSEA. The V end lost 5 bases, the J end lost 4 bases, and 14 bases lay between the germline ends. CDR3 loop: CSVSGRASTEAFF. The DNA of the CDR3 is TGCAGCGTTAGTGGCAGGGCCAGCACTGAAGCTTTCTTT.

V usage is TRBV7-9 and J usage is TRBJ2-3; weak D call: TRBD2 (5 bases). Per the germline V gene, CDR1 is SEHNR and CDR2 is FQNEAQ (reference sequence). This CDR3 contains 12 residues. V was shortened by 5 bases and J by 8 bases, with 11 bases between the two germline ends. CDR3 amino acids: CASSLRTSTQYF. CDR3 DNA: TGTGCCAGCAGCCTGCGGACTTCTACGCAGTATTTT. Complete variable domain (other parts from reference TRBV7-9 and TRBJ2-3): DTGVSQNPRHKITKRGQNVTFRCDPISEHNRLYWYRQTLGQGPEFLTYFQNEAQLEKSRLLSDRFSAERPKGSFSTLEIQRTEQGDSAMYLCASSLRTSTQYFGPGTRLTVL.

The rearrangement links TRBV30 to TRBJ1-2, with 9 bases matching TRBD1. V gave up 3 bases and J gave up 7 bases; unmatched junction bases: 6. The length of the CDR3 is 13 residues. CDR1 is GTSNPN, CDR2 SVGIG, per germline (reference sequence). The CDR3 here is CAWRVQGARGYTF. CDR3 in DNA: TGTGCCTGGAGGGTACAGGGGGCGCGTGGCTACACCTTC.

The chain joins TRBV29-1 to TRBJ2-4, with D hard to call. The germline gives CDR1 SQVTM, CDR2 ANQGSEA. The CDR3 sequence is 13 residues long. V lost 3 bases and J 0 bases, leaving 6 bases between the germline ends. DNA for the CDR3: TGCAGCGTTGATCTGGGAGCCAAAAACATTCAGTACTTC. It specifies CSVDLGAKNIQYF.

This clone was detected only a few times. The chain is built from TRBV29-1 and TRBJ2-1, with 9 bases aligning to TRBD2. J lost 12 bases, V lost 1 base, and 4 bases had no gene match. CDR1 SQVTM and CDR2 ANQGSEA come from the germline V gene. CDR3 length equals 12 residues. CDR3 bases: TGCAGCGTTGAAGCTACAGCGGGAGGGCAGTTCTTC. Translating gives CSVEATAGGQFF.

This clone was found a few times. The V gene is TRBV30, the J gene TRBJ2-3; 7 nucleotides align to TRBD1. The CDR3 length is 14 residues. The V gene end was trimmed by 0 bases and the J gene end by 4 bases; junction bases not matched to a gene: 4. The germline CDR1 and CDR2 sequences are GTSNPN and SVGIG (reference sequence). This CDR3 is CAWSVNTGADTQYF. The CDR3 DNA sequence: TGTGCCTGGAGTGTAAATACAGGGGCAGATACGCAGTATTTT.

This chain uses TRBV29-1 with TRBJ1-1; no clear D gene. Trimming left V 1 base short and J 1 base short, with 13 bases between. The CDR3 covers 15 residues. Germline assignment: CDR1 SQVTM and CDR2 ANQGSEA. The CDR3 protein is CSVEALRAGNTEAFF. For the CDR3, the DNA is TGCAGCGTTGAAGCTCTGAGGGCAGGGAACACTGAAGCTTTCTTT.

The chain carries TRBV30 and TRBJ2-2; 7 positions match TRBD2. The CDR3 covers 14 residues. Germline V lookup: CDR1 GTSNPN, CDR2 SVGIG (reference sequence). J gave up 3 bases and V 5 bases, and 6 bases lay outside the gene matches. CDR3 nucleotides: TGTGCCTGGGGGCGGGAGAGCGACACCGGGGAGCTGTTTTTT. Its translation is CAWGRESDTGELFF. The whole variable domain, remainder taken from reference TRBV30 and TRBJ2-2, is SQTIHQWPATLVQPVGSPLSLECTVEGTSNPNLYWYRQAAGRGLQLLFYSVGIGQISSEVPQNLSASRPQDRQFILSSKKLLLSDSGFYLCAWGRESDTGELFFGEGSRLTVL.

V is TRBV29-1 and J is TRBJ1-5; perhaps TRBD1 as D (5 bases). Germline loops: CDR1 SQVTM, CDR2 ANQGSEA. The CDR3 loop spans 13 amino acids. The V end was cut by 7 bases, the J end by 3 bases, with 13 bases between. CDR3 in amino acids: CSASDSFNQPQHF. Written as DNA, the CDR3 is TGCAGCGCTTCTGACAGTTTCAATCAGCCCCAGCATTTT. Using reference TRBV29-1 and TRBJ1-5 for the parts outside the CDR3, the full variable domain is SAVISQKPSRDICQRGTSLTIQCQVDSQVTMMFWYRQQPGQSLTLIATANQGSEATYESGFVIDKFPISRPNLTFSTLTVSNMSPEDSSIYLCSASDSFNQPQHFGDGTRLSIL.

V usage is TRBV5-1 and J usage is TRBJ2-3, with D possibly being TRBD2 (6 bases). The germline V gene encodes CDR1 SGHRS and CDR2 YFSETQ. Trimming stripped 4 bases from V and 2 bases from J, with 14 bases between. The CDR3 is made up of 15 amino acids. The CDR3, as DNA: TGCGCCAGCAGCCTCCTCGGGGGACCCACAGATACGCAGTATTTT. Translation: CASSLLGGPTDTQYF.

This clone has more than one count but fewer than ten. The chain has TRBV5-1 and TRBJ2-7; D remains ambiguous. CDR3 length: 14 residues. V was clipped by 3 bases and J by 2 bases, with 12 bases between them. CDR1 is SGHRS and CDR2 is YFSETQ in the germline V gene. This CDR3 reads CASSSTSTTYEQYF. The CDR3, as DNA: TGCGCCAGCAGCTCGACCTCGACCACCTACGAGCAGTACTTC.

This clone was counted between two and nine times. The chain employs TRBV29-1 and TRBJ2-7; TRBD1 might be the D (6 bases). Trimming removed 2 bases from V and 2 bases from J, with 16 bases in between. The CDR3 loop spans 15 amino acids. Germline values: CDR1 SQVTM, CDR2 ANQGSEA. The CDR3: CSVEPPQGSAYEQYF. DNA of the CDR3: TGCAGCGTTGAACCACCCCAGGGGAGCGCCTACGAGCAGTACTTC.

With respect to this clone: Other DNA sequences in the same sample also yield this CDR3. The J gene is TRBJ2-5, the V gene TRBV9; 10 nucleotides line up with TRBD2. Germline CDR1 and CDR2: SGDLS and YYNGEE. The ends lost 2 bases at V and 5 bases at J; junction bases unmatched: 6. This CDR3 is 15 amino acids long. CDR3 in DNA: TGTGCCAGCAGCGTGCTAGCGGGGGAGGGGGAGACCCAGTACTTC. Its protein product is CASSVLAGEGETQYF.

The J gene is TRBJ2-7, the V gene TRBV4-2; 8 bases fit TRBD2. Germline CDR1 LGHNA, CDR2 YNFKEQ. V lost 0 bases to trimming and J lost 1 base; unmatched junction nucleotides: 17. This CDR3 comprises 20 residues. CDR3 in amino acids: CASSQDVSSGRHRRSYEQYF. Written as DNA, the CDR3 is TGTGCCAGCAGCCAAGATGTGTCTAGCGGGCGCCATCGTCGATCCTACGAGCAGTACTTC.